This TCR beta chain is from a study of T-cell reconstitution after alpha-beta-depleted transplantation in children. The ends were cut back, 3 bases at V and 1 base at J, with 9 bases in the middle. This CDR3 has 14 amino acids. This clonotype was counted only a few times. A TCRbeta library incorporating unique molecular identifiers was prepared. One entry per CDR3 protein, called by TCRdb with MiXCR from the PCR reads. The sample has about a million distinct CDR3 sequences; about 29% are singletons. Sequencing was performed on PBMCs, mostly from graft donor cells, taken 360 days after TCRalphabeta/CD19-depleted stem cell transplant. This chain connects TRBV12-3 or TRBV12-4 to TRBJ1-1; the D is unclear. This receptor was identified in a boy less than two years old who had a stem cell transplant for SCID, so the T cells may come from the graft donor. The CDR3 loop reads CASSFFGKNTEAFF. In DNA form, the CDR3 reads TGTGCCAGCAGTTTCTTCGGGAAGAACACTGAAGCTTTCTTT.